Shown below are 7 T cell receptor beta chains from a single sample sequenced in a study of OX40 agonist ivuxolimab in advanced cancers. This table comes from immunoSEQ multiplex PCR, and its TCRdb copy is limited to in-frame clones, with some not included. The sample includes around 81,000 clones, roughly 90% of them seen just once. Source: CD4+ or CD8+ T cells sorted from blood, taken in a trial of the OX40 agonist ivuxolimab. Source of these receptors: an adult with an advanced solid tumor such as melanoma, head and neck, liver or kidney cancer.

V gene TRBV15 combines with J gene TRBJ2-2; D is perhaps TRBD2 (6 bases). Germline CDR1 and CDR2: LNHNV and YYDKDF (reference sequence). V gave up 4 bases and J gave up 3 bases, with 18 bases separating them. CDR3 length: 17 amino acids. CDR3 nucleotides: TGTGCCACCAGCATCAATGGAGCAGCGGGTGACACCGGGGAGCTGTTTTTT. Its translation: CATSINGAAGDTGELFF.

The chain has TRBV28 and TRBJ1-2; perhaps TRBD1 as D (5 bases). CDR1 is MDHEN and CDR2 is SYDVKM in the germline V gene. The ends were cut back, 8 bases at V and 3 bases at J, with 10 bases in the middle. This CDR3 region has 12 residues. CDR3 region: CASGRQHYGYTF. For the CDR3, the DNA is TGTGCCAGCGGCCGACAGCACTATGGCTACACCTTC.

The gene calls are TRBV7-2 and TRBJ1-5, with 8 bases aligning to TRBD1. The CDR3 runs to 17 residues. In germline, CDR1 is SGHTA, CDR2 FQGNSA. The trim removed 1 base at V and 7 bases at J, leaving 12 bases unmatched. For the CDR3, the DNA is TGTGCCAGCAGCTTAGGAGGCAGGGGGCGCCCAGGGCAGCCCCAGCATTTT. Translation: CASSLGGRGRPGQPQHF.

Remarks on this clone: Other DNA sequences in this sample translate to the same CDR3. The chain combines TRBV6-1 with TRBJ1-5; no clear D. The CDR3 is 11 amino acids. V lost 3 bases and J 5 bases, leaving 2 bases between the germline ends. Germline CDR1 MNHNS, CDR2 SASEGT. The CDR3 nucleotides are TGTGCCAGCAGTGAGTATCAGCCCCAGCATTTT. Protein product: CASSEYQPQHF.

This clone has just one count. The chain has TRBV5-5 and TRBJ2-7; D ambiguous. Trimming removed 4 bases at V and 1 base at J, with 18 bases between. CDR3 length equals 16 residues. In germline, CDR1 is SGHKS, CDR2 YYEKEE (reference sequence). As DNA, the CDR3 is TGTGCCAGCAGCGGGCAGCTGTTACTATATTCCTACGAGCAGTACTTC. This gives the protein CASSGQLLLYSYEQYF. The whole variable domain, remainder taken from reference TRBV5-5 and TRBJ2-7, is DAGVTQSPTHLIKTRGQQVTLRCSPISGHKSVSWYQQVLGQGPQFIFQYYEKEERGRGNFPDRFSARQFPNYSSELNVNALLLGDSALYLCASSGQLLLYSYEQYFGPGTRLTVT.

The chain has TRBV18 and TRBJ2-1; a weak D match, TRBD2 (6 bases). The germline V and J ends were trimmed by 3 bases and 2 bases, with 8 bases remaining between them. This CDR3 is built from 14 residues. Germline loops: CDR1 KGHSH, CDR2 LQKENI. CDR3 bases: TGTGCCAGCTCACCTGCTAGCGCCTACAATGAGCAGTTCTTC. Its protein product is CASSPASAYNEQFF.

This chain uses TRBV11-1 with TRBJ2-3; D is possibly TRBD2 (5 bases). The V end lost 4 bases, the J end lost 4 bases, and 12 bases lay between the germline ends. Germline V gene data show CDR1 as SGHAT and CDR2 as FQDESV (reference sequence). CDR3 length equals 14 residues. In DNA, the CDR3 is TGTGCCAGCAGCTCTAGCACCCCGCCAGATACGCAGTATTTT. Translation gives CASSSSTPPDTQYF.